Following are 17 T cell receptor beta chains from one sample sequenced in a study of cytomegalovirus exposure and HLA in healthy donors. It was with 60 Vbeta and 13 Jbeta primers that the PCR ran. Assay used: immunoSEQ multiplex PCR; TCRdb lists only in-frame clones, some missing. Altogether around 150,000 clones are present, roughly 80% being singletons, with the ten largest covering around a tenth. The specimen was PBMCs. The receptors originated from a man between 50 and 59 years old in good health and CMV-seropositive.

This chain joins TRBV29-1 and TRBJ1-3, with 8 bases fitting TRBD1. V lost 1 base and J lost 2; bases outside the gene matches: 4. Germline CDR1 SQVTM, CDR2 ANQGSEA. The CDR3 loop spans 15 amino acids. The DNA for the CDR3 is TGCAGCGTTGAAGCCCGGACAGGGACTGGAAACACCATATATTTT. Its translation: CSVEARTGTGNTIYF.

The CDR3 region has the DNA TGTGCCAGCGCTGAGGCGCAAAGGCGGACCCAGTACTTC. Its translation: CASAEAQRRTQYF. V usage is TRBV27 and J usage is TRBJ2-5; D is undetermined. The germline gives CDR1 MNHEY, CDR2 SMNVEV (reference sequence). The CDR3 has 13 amino acids. V lost 8 bases to trimming and J lost 7 bases, with 17 bases between them.

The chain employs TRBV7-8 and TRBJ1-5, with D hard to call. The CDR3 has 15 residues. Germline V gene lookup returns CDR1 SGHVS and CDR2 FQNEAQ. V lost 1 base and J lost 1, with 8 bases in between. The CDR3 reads CASSLDGVSNQPQHF. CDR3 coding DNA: TGTGCCAGCAGCTTAGACGGGGTCAGCAATCAGCCCCAGCATTTT.

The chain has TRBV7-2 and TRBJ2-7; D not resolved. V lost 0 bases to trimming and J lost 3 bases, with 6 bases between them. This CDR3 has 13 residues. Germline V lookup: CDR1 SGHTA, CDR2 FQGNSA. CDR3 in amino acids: CASSLAPVYEQYF. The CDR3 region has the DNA TGTGCCAGCAGCTTAGCCCCAGTCTACGAGCAGTACTTC.

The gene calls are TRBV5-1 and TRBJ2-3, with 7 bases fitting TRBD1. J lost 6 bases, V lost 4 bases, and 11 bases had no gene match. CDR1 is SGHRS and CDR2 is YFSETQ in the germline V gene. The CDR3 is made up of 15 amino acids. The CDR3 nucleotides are TGCGCCAGCAGCCCGGGACAGATCCAAAGGGATACGCAGTATTTT. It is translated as CASSPGQIQRDTQYF. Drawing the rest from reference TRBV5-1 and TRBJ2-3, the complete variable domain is KAGVTQTPRYLIKTRGQQVTLSCSPISGHRSVSWYQQTPGQGLQFLFEYFSETQRNKGNFPGRFSGRQFSNSRSEMNVSTLELGDSALYLCASSPGQIQRDTQYFGPGTRLTVL.

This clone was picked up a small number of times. The CDR3 DNA sequence: TGTGCCAGCAGTTACTCGGACAGGGGACCCTACAATGAGCAGTTCTTC. Translation gives CASSYSDRGPYNEQFF. V usage is TRBV6-5 and J usage is TRBJ2-1; 9 bases are a match to TRBD1. The CDR3 is 16 residues long. V was pared by 0 bases and J by 2 bases, with 2 bases of the junction left unmatched. Per germline, CDR1 MNHEY and CDR2 SVGAGI.

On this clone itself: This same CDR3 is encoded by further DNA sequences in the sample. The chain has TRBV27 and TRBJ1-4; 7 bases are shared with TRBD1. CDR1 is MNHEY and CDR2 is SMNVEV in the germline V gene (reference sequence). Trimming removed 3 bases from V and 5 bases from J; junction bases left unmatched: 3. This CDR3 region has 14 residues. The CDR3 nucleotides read TGTGCCAGCAGTTTTTTACAGGGGAATGAAAAACTGTTTTTT. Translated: CASSFLQGNEKLFF.

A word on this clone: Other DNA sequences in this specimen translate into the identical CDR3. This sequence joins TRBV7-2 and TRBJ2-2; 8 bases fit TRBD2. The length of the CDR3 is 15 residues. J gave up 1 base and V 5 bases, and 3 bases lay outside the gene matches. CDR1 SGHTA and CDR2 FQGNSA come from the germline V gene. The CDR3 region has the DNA TGTGCCAGCAGCCCCGGGACTAGGAACACCGGGGAGCTGTTTTTT. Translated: CASSPGTRNTGELFF.

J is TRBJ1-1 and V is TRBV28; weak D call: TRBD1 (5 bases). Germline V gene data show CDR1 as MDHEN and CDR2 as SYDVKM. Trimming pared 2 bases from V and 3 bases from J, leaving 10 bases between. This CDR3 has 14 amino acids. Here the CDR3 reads CASSLIGADTEAFF. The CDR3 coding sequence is TGTGCCAGCAGTTTAATAGGGGCGGACACTGAAGCTTTCTTT.

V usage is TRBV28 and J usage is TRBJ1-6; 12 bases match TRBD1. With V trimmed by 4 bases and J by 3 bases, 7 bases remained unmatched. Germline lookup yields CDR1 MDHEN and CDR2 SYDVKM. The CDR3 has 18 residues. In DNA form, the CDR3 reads TGTGCCAGCAGTTCCGCCGGGACAGGGGGCTACTATAATTCACCCCTCCACTTT. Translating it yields CASSSAGTGGYYNSPLHF.

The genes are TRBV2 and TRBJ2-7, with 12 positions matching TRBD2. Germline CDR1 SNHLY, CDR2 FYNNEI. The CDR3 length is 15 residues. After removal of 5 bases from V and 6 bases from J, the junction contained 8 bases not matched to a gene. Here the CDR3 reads CASSYGLAGQGEQYF. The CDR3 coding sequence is TGTGCCAGCAGTTACGGACTAGCGGGGCAAGGCGAGCAGTACTTC.

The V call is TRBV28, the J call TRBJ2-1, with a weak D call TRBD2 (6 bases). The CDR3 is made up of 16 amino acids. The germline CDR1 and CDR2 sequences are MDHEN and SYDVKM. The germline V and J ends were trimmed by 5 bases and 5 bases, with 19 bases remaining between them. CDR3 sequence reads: CASSGLGIAENNEQFF. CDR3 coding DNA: TGTGCCAGCAGTGGACTCGGGATAGCGGAGAACAATGAGCAGTTCTTC.

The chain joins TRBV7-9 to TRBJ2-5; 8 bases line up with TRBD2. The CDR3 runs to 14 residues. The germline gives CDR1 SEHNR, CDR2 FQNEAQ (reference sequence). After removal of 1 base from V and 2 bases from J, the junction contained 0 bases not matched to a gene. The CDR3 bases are TGTGCCAGCAGCTTAGGACTAGCGCAAGAGACCCAGTACTTC. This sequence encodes CASSLGLAQETQYF.

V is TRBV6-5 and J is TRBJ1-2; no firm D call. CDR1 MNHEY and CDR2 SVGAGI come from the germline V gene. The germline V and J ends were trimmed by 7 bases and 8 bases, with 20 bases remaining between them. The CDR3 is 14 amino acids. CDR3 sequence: CASTKTNDISGYTF. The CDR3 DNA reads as TGTGCCAGCACCAAGACCAATGACATCTCCGGCTACACCTTC.

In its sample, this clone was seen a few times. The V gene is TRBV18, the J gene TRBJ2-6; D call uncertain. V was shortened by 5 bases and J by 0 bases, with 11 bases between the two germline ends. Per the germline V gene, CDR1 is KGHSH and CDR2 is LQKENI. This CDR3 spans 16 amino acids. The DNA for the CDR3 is TGTGCCAGCTCATCCCTTATAGCCTCTGGGGCCAACGTCCTGACTTTC. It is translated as CASSSLIASGANVLTF.

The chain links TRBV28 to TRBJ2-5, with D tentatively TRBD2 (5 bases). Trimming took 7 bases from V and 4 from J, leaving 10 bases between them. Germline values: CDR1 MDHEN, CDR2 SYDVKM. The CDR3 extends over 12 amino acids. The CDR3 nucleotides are TGTGCCAGCACCGGGAACTTAGAGACCCAGTACTTC. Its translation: CASTGNLETQYF.

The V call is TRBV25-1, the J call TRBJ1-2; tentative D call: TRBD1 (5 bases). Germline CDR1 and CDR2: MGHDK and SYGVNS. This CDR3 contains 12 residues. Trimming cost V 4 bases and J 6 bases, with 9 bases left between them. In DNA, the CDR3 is TGTGCCAGCAGTGCTGGACACGATGGCTACACCTTC. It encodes CASSAGHDGYTF.